The 13 T cell receptor beta chains below all came from one sample that was sequenced in a study of cytomegalovirus exposure and HLA in healthy donors. This table comes from immunoSEQ multiplex PCR, and its TCRdb copy is limited to in-frame clones, with some not included. The sample lists roughly 120,000 clones; around 87% were seen once. Source material: PBMCs. These receptors were taken from a woman aged 30 to 39 in good health and CMV-seropositive.

The genes are TRBV13 and TRBJ2-1; TRBD2 matches 13 bases. Germline CDR1 PRHDT, CDR2 FYEKMQ (reference sequence). With V trimmed by 0 bases and J by 4 bases, 3 bases remained unmatched. The CDR3 loop spans 17 amino acids. The CDR3 region has the DNA TGTGCCAGCAGCTTAGGGACTAGCGGGGGGTTATACAATGAGCAGTTCTTC. This codes for CASSLGTSGGLYNEQFF.

The chain has TRBV5-1 and TRBJ2-3, with 9 bases identical to TRBD1. The V gene end was trimmed by 4 bases and the J gene end by 3 bases; junction bases not matched to a gene: 3. Germline assignment: CDR1 SGHRS and CDR2 YFSETQ. This CDR3 spans 14 amino acids. The CDR3 spells CASSQQGATDTQYF. The CDR3 bases are TGCGCCAGCAGCCAACAGGGGGCAACAGATACGCAGTATTTT.

V gene TRBV28 combines with J gene TRBJ2-5, with 13 bases fitting TRBD2. Germline V CDR1 and CDR2: MDHEN, SYDVKM. V lost 8 bases to trimming and J lost 5 bases; unmatched junction nucleotides: 8. This CDR3 comprises 15 residues. The CDR3: CASLGGLAGVETQYF. In nucleotides, the CDR3 is TGTGCCAGCCTGGGAGGACTAGCGGGAGTTGAGACCCAGTACTTC.

This chain links TRBV6-1 with TRBJ2-1; D unresolved. The germline V gene encodes CDR1 MNHNS and CDR2 SASEGT. The CDR3 is 15 residues long. Trimming shortened V by 1 base and J by 3 bases, and 10 bases separated the two germline ends. The CDR3 reads CASSEGTAYYNEQFF. The CDR3 DNA reads as TGTGCCAGCAGTGAAGGAACAGCCTACTACAATGAGCAGTTCTTC.

The V gene is TRBV7-3, the J gene TRBJ2-1, with TRBD2 identical over 16 bases. This CDR3 comprises 19 residues. Germline V gives CDR1 SGHTA, CDR2 FQGTGA. Trimming at V came to 2 bases and at J to 8 bases, leaving 12 bases not matched to a gene. CDR3 DNA sequence: TGTGCCAGCAGCTTATCCGGGACTAGCGGGAGGGCCATCTTCCATGAGCAGTTCTTC. As protein: CASSLSGTSGRAIFHEQFF.

J is TRBJ2-1 and V is TRBV30; 8 positions agree with TRBD2. V lost 3 bases to trimming and J lost 7 bases; unmatched junction nucleotides: 14. Germline CDR1 is GTSNPN and CDR2 is SVGIG (reference sequence). The CDR3 runs 16 residues. The CDR3 spells CAWSQGFGGGFNEQFF. CDR3 nucleotides: TGTGCCTGGAGCCAAGGGTTCGGCGGGGGGTTTAATGAGCAGTTCTTC. The full variable domain, completed using reference TRBV30 and TRBJ2-1, is SQTIHQWPATLVQPVGSPLSLECTVEGTSNPNLYWYRQAAGRGLQLLFYSVGIGQISSEVPQNLSASRPQDRQFILSSKKLLLSDSGFYLCAWSQGFGGGFNEQFFGPGTRLTVL.

The chain uses TRBV19 and TRBJ2-1; 7 nucleotides agree with TRBD2. The J segment lost 9 bases and the V segment lost 4 bases, leaving 9 bases of the junction unmatched. CDR1 LNHDA and CDR2 SQIVND come from the germline V gene (reference sequence). This CDR3 spans 14 amino acids. This CDR3 reads CASSSRGGPGEQFF. For the CDR3, the DNA is TGTGCCAGTAGTAGTCGGGGAGGGCCCGGTGAGCAGTTCTTC.

The chain employs TRBV2 and TRBJ1-2, with TRBD1 matching over 10 bases. Germline V CDR1 and CDR2: SNHLY, FYNNEI. V lost 4 bases and J lost 4; bases outside the gene matches: 0. CDR3 length: 13 residues. The CDR3 is CASSGTGGYGYTF. CDR3 DNA sequence: TGTGCCAGCAGTGGGACAGGGGGCTATGGCTACACCTTC.

This clone was seen more than once but under ten times. The chain recombines TRBV11-2 with TRBJ1-5; tentatively, D is TRBD1 (5 bases). Trimming took 5 bases from V and 8 from J, leaving 13 bases between them. This CDR3 has 13 residues. CDR1 is SGHAT, CDR2 FQNNGV, per germline. The DNA of the CDR3 is TGTGCCAGCAGCCCGGGACTCAGGGAGCCCCAGCATTTT. Protein sequence: CASSPGLREPQHF.

This clone was seen at least ten times. CDR3: CASGLDGRDRDEQFF. The CDR3 DNA follows: TGTGCTAGTGGTTTGGACGGGAGGGACAGGGATGAGCAGTTCTTC. The rearrangement uses TRBV12-5 and TRBJ2-1; perhaps TRBD1 as D (9 bases). Deletions cut 1 base from V and 8 bases from J, with 15 bases between. Germline lookup yields CDR1 LGHNT and CDR2 FRNRAP. CDR3 size: 15 residues.

The chain carries TRBV19 and TRBJ2-7; D gene unclear. The CDR3 has 15 residues. V lost 1 base, J lost 4 bases, and 14 bases lay in between. Germline loops: CDR1 LNHDA, CDR2 SQIVND (reference sequence). The CDR3 spells CASSIGESAAYEQYF. CDR3 bases: TGTGCCAGTAGTATAGGAGAATCGGCGGCTTACGAGCAGTACTTC.

V gene TRBV5-1 combines with J gene TRBJ1-4; D perhaps matches TRBD1 (6 bases). The CDR3 has 15 residues. V was clipped by 1 base and J by 8 bases, with 15 bases between them. Germline values: CDR1 SGHRS, CDR2 YFSETQ. In nucleotides, the CDR3 is TGCGCCAGCAGCTTGATGGGGGCGCGGGGGGAAAAACTGTTTTTT. It yields the protein CASSLMGARGEKLFF.

The chain combines TRBV5-5 with TRBJ1-2; D gene ambiguous. From germline, CDR1 is SGHKS and CDR2 YYEKEE (reference sequence). The CDR3 length is 13 residues. V was pared by 2 bases and J by 0 bases, with 5 bases between. The CDR3 DNA is TGTGCCAGCAGCTTACAAGCTAACTATGGCTACACCTTC. Translation: CASSLQANYGYTF.